The T cell receptor beta chain under discussion was sequenced for a study of patients and donors after allogeneic stem cell transplantation. Germline-derived CDR1 and CDR2 are DFQATT and SNEGSKA (reference sequence). The CDR3 has 17 residues. Trimming pared 1 base from V and 2 bases from J, leaving 15 bases between. In TCRdb, the RT-PCR reads were re-called with MiXCR into one record per CDR3 protein. The sample comprises some 960,000 distinct CDR3 sequences, about 20% of which are singletons, and roughly 6% rests with the top ten. This clonotype was sampled from a human donor who was either an allogeneic HSCT recipient or a stem cell or donor lymphocyte infusion donor (not recorded which). It is not recorded whose cells these are; they may come from a transplant donor. Sequencing was done on a sample of blood, either unsorted or a sorted T cell fraction (not recorded which). The chain links TRBV20-1 to TRBJ2-6; D perhaps matches TRBD1 (5 bases). The DNA for the CDR3 is TGCAGTGCTAGAGGGGCCCCAGGGAATGCTGGGGCCAACGTCCTGACTTTC. This gives the protein CSARGAPGNAGANVLTF.